These 3 T cell receptor beta chains originate from one sample sequenced in a study of blood T cells in healthy people across ages. The use of a sample-barcoded 5' primer and a J-beta primer mix characterized a second PCR of roughly 7 to 12 cycles. In TCRdb, the 5' RACE reads were re-called with MiXCR into one record per CDR3 protein. The sample consists of approximately 600,000 distinct CDR3 sequences, 58% of them appearing once. The sample consisted of blood. The source of these receptors is a man in his sixties in good health.

Comment on this clonotype: Compared with germline, one end of the junction differs, possibly owing to a read error. The chain joins TRBV6-5 to TRBJ2-7; D is unclear. The J call may be wrong; the DNA end is better matched by TRBJ2-5. Germline V gene data show CDR1 as MNHEY and CDR2 as SVGAGI. This CDR3 spans 14 amino acids. CDR3 DNA sequence: TGTGCCAGCAGTGACTCCCCGGCGAGGGAGACCCAGTACTTC. Protein sequence: CASSDSPARETQYF.

The chain links TRBV11-2 to TRBJ1-2; D might be TRBD1 (5 bases). The germline gives CDR1 SGHAT, CDR2 FQNNGV. Deletions cut 5 bases from V and 5 bases from J, with 15 bases between. CDR3 length equals 14 residues. This chain's CDR3 is CASSPSQGRYGYTF. CDR3 nucleotide sequence: TGTGCCAGCAGCCCCAGCCAGGGTCGGTATGGCTACACCTTC.

The gene calls are TRBV11-2 and TRBJ1-1; D not certain. Between the trimmed V and J ends, which lost 1 base and 3 bases, there was a span of 9 bases. CDR3 length: 14 residues. Germline V gene sequence: CDR1 SGHAT, CDR2 FQNNGV. Here the CDR3 reads CASSLGQAHTEAFF. The CDR3 nucleotides read TGTGCCAGCAGCTTAGGGCAGGCTCACACTGAAGCTTTCTTT.